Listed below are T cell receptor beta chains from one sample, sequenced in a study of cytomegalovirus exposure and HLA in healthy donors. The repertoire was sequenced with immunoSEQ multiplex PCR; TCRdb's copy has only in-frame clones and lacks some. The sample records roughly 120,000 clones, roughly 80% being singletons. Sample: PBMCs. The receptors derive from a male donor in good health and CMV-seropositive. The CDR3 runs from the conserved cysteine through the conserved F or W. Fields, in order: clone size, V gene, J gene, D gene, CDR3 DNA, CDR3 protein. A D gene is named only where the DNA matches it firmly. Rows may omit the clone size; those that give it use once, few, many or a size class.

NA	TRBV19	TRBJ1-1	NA	TGTGCCAGTAGCCAGGGGCAGGGCACGTATAACACTGAAGCTTTCTTT	CASSQGQGTYNTEAFF
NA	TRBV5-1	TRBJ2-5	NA	TGCGCCAGCAGCGGGACGACAGGACCAGGGGAGCAGTACTTC	CASSGTTGPGEQYF
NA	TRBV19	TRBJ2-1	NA	TGTGCCAGTACCTCCACAGGGTTCAATGAGCAGTTCTTC	CASTSTGFNEQFF
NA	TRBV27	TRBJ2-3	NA	TGTGCCAGCAGTTTACAGGGGGGCGAGGGCACAGATACGCAGTATTTT	CASSLQGGEGTDTQYF
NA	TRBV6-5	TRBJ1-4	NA	TGTGCCAGCAGGTTGGGGGGGGTTAATGAAAAACTGTTTTTT	CASRLGGVNEKLFF
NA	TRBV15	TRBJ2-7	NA	TGTGCCACCAGCACAGGGACTGAGCAGTACTTC	CATSTGTEQYF
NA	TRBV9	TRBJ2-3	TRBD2	TGTGCCAGCAGCGATACTAGCGGGAGAGGAGATACGCAGTATTTT	CASSDTSGRGDTQYF
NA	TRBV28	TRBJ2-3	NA	TGTGCCAGCAGTGCTAGGACGAAGGACACCTCCCCCACAGATACGCAGTATTTT	CASSARTKDTSPTDTQYF
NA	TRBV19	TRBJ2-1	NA	TGTGCCACCGAGGAACTGGGTTACAATGAGCAGTTCTTC	CATEELGYNEQFF
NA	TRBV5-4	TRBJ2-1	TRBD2	TGTGCCAGCAGCCCTCCGGCTAGCGGGAGCTATGAGCAGTTCTTC	CASSPPASGSYEQFF
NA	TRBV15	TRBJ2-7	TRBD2	TGTGCCACCAGCAAAGATAGCGGGAGGATTTACGAGCAGTACTTC	CATSKDSGRIYEQYF
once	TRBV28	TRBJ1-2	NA	TGTGCCAGCAGTTTAGGAGGTCGGGGCTACACCTTC	CASSLGGRGYTF
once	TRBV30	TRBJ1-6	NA	TGTGCCTGGAGAGCCAGGGCGGATTCACCCCTCCACTTT	CAWRARADSPLHF
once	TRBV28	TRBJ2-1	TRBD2	TGTGCCAGCAGTCCTAGCGGGATTTACAATGAGCAGTTCTTC	CASSPSGIYNEQFF
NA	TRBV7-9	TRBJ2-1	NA	TGTGCCAGCAAGGAGGGCGATAGGGAGCAGTTCTTC	CASKEGDREQFF
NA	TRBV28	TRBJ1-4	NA	TGTGCCAGCAGTTTGGGGGGAGTGTGGGAAAAACTGTTTTTT	CASSLGGVWEKLFF